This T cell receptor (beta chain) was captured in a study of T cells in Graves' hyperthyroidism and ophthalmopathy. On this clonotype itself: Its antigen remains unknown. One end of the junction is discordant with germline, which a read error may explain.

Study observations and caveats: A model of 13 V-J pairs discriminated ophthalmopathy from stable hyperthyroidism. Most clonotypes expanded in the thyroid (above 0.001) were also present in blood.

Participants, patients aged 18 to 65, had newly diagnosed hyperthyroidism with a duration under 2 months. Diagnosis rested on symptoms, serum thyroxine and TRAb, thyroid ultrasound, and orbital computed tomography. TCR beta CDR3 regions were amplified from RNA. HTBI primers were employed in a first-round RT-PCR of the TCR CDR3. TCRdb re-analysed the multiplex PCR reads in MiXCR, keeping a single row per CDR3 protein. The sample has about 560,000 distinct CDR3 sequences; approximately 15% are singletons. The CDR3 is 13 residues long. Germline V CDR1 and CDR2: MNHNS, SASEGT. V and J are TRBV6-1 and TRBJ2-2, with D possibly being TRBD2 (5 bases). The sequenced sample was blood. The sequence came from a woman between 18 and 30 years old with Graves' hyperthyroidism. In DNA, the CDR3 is TGTGCCAGCAGTCAAAGGATAACCGGGGAGCTGCTTTTT. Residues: CASSQRITGELLF.